The present entry profiles one T cell receptor (beta chain) with its context. The data stem from a study of blood T cell repertoires in COVID-19. Study details: Sample material is recorded as cDNA or gDNA derived from T cells, B-cell-depleted T cells, or PBMCs.

The method was immunoSEQ multiplex PCR; TCRdb's version includes in-frame clones alone and lacks a portion of them. The sample holds some 140,000 clones, roughly 80% seen once. Trimming cost V 1 base and J 1 base; bases outside gene matches: 5. The CDR3 loop spans 17 amino acids. Germline V gene sequence: CDR1 SGHDT, CDR2 YYEEEE. Sample: peripheral blood. The source of this sequence is a woman aged 55-70 years with acute or convalescent COVID-19. The chain couples TRBV5-6 to TRBJ1-1; 12 bases match TRBD1. CDR3 protein: CASSLPGTGGANTEAFF. The CDR3 region has the DNA TGTGCCAGCAGCTTGCCCGGGACAGGGGGCGCGAACACTGAAGCTTTCTTT.